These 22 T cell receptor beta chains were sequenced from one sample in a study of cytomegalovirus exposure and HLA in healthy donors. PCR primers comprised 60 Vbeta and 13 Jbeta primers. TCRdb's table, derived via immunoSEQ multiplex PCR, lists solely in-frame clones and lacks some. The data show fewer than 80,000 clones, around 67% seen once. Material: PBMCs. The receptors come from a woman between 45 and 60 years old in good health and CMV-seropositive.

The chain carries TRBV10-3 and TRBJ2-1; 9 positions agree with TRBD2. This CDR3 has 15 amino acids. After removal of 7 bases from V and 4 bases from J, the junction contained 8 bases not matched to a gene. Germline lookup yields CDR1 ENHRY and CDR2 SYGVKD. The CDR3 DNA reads TGTGCCATCACTCGGGAGGCGGGGGGGTACAATGAGCAGTTCTTC. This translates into CAITREAGGYNEQFF.

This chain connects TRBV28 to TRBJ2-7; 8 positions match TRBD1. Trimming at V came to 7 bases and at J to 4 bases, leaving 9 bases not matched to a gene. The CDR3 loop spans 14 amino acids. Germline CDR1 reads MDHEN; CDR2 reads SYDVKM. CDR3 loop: CASIGTGLLYEQYF. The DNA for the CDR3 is TGTGCCAGCATAGGGACAGGCCTCTTGTACGAGCAGTACTTC.

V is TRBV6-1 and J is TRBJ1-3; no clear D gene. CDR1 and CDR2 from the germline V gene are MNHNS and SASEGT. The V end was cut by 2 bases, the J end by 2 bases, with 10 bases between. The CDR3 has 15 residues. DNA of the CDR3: TGTGCCAGCAGTGAACCGAGTGTAGCTGGAAACACCATATATTTT. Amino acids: CASSEPSVAGNTIYF.

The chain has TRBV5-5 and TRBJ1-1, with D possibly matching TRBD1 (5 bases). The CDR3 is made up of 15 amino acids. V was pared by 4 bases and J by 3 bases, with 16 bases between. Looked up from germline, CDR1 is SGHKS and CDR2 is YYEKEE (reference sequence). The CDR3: CASSSQGPGDTEAFF. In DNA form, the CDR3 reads TGTGCCAGCAGCAGCCAGGGACCGGGGGACACTGAAGCTTTCTTT.

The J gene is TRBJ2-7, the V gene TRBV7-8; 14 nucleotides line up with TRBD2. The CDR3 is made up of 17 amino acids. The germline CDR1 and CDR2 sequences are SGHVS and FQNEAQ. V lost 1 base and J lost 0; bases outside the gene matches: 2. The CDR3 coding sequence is TGTGCCAGCAGCTTAGAGGGACTAGCGGGGGACTCCTACGAGCAGTACGTC. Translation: CASSLEGLAGDSYEQYV.

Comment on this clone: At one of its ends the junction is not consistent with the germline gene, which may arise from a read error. The CDR3 sequence is CSSSIQGMGNEQFF. The CDR3 region has the DNA TGTTCCAGCAGCATTCAGGGGATGGGCAATGAGCAGTTCTTC. The chain carries TRBV7-9 and TRBJ2-1; tentatively, D is TRBD1 (6 bases). Per germline, CDR1 SEHNR and CDR2 FQNEAQ (reference sequence). This CDR3 has 14 residues.

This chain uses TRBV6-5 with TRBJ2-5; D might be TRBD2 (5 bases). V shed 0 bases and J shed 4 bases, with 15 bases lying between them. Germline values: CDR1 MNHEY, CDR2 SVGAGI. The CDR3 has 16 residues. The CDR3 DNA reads TGTGCCAGCAGTTACTCGAGCGGCGGCTGGGCAGAGACCCAGTACTTC. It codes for CASSYSSGGWAETQYF.

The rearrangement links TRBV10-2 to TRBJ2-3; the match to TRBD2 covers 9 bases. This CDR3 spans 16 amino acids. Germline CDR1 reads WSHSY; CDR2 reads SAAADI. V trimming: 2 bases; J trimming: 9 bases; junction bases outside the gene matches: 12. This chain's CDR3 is CASSEIQRGERNTQYF. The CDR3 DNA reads TGCGCCAGCAGTGAGATCCAGCGGGGGGAAAGGAACACGCAGTATTTT.

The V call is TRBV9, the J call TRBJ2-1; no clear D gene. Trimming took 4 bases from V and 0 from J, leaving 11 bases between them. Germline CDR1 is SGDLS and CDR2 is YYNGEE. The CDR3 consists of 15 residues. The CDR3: CASSPDISSYNEQFF. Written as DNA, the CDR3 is TGTGCCAGCAGCCCAGACATAAGCTCCTACAATGAGCAGTTCTTC. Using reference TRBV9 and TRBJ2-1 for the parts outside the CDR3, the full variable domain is DSGVTQTPKHLITATGQRVTLRCSPRSGDLSVYWYQQSLDQGLQFLIQYYNGEERAKGNILERFSAQQFPDLHSELNLSSLELGDSALYFCASSPDISSYNEQFFGPGTRLTVL.

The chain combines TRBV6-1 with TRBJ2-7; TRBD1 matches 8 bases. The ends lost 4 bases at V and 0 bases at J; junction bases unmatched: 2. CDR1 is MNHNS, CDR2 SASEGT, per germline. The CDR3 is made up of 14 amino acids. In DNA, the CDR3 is TGTGCCAGCAGTGGGACAGGGTCCTCCTACGAGCAGTACGTC. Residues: CASSGTGSSYEQYV.

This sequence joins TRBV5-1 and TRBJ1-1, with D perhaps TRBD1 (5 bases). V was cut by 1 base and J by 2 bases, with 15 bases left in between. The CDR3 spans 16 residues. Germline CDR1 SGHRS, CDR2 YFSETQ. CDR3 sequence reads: CASSLLSGQGNTEAFF. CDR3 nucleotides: TGCGCCAGCAGCTTGTTGTCAGGGCAAGGCAACACTGAAGCTTTCTTT.

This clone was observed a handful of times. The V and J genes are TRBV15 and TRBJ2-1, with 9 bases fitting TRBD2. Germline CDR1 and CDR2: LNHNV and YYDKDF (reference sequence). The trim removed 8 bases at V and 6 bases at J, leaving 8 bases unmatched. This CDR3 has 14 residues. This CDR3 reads CATLVLAGSNEQFF. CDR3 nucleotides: TGTGCCACCCTGGTCCTAGCGGGATCCAATGAGCAGTTCTTC.

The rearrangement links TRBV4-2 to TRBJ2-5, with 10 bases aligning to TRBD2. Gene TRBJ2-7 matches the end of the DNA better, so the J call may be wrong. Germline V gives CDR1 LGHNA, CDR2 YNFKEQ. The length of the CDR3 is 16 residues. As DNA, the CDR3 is TGTGCCAGCAGCCAAGTACAAGCGGGGGGGCCCGACGAGCAGTACTTC. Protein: CASSQVQAGGPDEQYF.

The DNA of the CDR3 is TGCGCCAGCAGCTTGGCTGGGGGGAGGTACAATGAGCAGTTCTTC. Its protein product is CASSLAGGRYNEQFF. The rearrangement links TRBV5-1 to TRBJ2-1; tentative D call: TRBD2 (6 bases). Germline assignment: CDR1 SGHRS and CDR2 YFSETQ. The CDR3 sequence is 15 residues long. V was clipped by 0 bases and J by 4 bases, with 11 bases between them.

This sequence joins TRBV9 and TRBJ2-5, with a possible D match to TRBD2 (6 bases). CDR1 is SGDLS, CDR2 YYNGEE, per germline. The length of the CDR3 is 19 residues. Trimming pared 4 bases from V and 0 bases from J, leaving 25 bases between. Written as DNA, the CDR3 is TGTGCCAGCAGCCCCCGATCGAATAGCGGAGATATATACCAAGAGACCCAGTACTTC. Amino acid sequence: CASSPRSNSGDIYQETQYF.

CDR3 amino acids: CASREGETQYF. The CDR3 DNA sequence: TGTGCCAGCAGGGAGGGGGAGACCCAGTACTTC. The rearrangement joins TRBV27 to TRBJ2-5; D possibly corresponds to TRBD2 (6 bases). CDR1 and CDR2 from the germline V gene are MNHEY and SMNVEV (reference sequence). This CDR3 contains 11 residues. V was cut by 6 bases and J by 5 bases, with 7 bases left in between.

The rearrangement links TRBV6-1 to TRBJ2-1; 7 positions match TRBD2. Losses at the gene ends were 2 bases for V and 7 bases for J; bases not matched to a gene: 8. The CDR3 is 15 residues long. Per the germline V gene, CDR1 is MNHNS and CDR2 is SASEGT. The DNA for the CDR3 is TGTGCCAGCAGTGAAATCCCGGGGGGATCGAATGAGCAGTTCTTC. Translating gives CASSEIPGGSNEQFF.

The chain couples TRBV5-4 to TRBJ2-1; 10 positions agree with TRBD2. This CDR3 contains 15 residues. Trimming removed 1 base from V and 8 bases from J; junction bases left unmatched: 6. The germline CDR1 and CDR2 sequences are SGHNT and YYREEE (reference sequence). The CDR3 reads CASSLYASGGYEQFF. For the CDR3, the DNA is TGTGCCAGCAGCTTGTATGCTAGCGGGGGCTATGAGCAGTTCTTC. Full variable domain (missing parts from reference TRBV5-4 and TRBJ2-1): ETGVTQSPTHLIKTRGQQVTLRCSSQSGHNTVSWYQQALGQGPQFIFQYYREEENGRGNFPPRFSGLQFPNYSSELNVNALELDDSALYLCASSLYASGGYEQFFGPGTRLTVL.

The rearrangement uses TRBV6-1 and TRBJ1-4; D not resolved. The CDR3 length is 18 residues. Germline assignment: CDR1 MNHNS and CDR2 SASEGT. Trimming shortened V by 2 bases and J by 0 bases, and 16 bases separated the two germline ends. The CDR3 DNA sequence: TGTGCCAGCAGTGAAAGTATGCGGGGAAGCGCAACTAATGAAAAACTGTTTTTT. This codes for CASSESMRGSATNEKLFF.

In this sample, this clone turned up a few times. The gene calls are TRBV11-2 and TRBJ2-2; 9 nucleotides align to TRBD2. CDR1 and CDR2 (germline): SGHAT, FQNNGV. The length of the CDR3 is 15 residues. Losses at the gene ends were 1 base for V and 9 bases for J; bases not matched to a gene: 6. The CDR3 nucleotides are TGTGCCAGCAGCTTAGGCGGGGGGGTCTTCCGGGAGCTGTTTTTT. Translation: CASSLGGGVFRELFF.

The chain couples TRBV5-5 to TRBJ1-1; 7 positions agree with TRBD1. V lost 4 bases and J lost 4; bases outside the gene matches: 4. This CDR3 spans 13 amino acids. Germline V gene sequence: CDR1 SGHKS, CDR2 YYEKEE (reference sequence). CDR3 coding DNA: TGTGCCAGCAGCCCCGGACAGGCCACTGAAGCTTTCTTT. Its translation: CASSPGQATEAFF.

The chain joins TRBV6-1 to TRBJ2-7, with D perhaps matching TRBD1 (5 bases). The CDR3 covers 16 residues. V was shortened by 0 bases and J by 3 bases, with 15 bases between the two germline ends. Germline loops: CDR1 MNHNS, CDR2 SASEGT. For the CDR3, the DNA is TGTGCCAGCAGTGAAGCGGATTGGGTAAGGGGCTACGAGCAGTACTTC. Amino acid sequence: CASSEADWVRGYEQYF.